The 21 T cell receptor beta chains given below trace back to one sample, sequenced in a study of blood T cell repertoires in COVID-19. The protocol was immunoSEQ multiplex PCR, while the TCRdb copy is restricted to in-frame clones and leaves out a portion. The sample lists 150,000 or so clones; around 76% were seen once. Sequencing was done on a sample of peripheral blood. The receptors shown here come from an older woman with acute or convalescent COVID-19.

This chain connects TRBV15 to TRBJ2-7; 8 nucleotides agree with TRBD1. Germline CDR1 LNHNV, CDR2 YYDKDF (reference sequence). The trim removed 1 base at V and 3 bases at J, leaving 5 bases unmatched. The CDR3 length is 15 residues. The CDR3 sequence is CATSRGRTGRYEQYF. In DNA form, the CDR3 reads TGTGCCACCAGCAGAGGTAGGACAGGGCGCTACGAGCAGTACTTC.

The chain recombines TRBV28 with TRBJ1-5; 7 nucleotides match TRBD1. V was clipped by 3 bases and J by 2 bases; unmatched bases: 10. Germline lookup yields CDR1 MDHEN and CDR2 SYDVKM. The length of the CDR3 is 17 residues. The CDR3 DNA sequence: TGTGCCAGCAGTTTCTATCGACAGGGTGGCGGCAATCAGCCCCAGCATTTT. Translated, it gives CASSFYRQGGGNQPQHF.

This chain links TRBV11-2 with TRBJ2-3; 9 nucleotides match TRBD2. This CDR3 spans 16 amino acids. Germline trimming cut 0 bases from V and 2 bases from J; bases unmatched to any gene: 3. In germline, CDR1 is SGHAT, CDR2 FQNNGV. As DNA, the CDR3 is TGTGCCAGCAGCTTAGAGGTAGCGGGAGCCACAGATACGCAGTATTTT. Amino acid sequence: CASSLEVAGATDTQYF.

This clone was picked up one time. The CDR3 nucleotides read TGTGCCACCAGCAGCTTACTCACAGATACGCAGTATTTT. It yields the protein CATSSLLTDTQYF. The V gene is TRBV15, the J gene TRBJ2-3, with D uncertain. The CDR3 spans 13 residues. Germline CDR1 LNHNV, CDR2 YYDKDF (reference sequence). Deletions cut 3 bases from V and 2 bases from J, with 6 bases between. The full variable domain, with the rest looked up from reference TRBV15 and TRBJ2-3, is DAMVIQNPRYQVTQFGKPVTLSCSQTLNHNVMYWYQQKSSQAPKLLFHYYDKDFNNEADTPDNFQSRRPNTSFCFLDIRSPGLGDTAMYLCATSSLLTDTQYFGPGTRLTVL.

The CDR3 is CASSQFPQSDRPQHF. In nucleotides, the CDR3 is TGTGCCAGCAGCCAATTTCCTCAGTCCGATCGGCCCCAGCATTTT. J is TRBJ1-5 and V is TRBV3-1 (or the pseudogene TRBV3-2), with no clear D. CDR1 and CDR2 (germline): LGHDT, YNNKEL (reference sequence). The CDR3 sequence is 15 residues long. With 2 bases removed from V and 9 bases from J, the gap between germline ends came to 17 bases.

CDR3 nucleotide sequence: TGTGCCAGCAGCCAAGAAAGCGGGAGCCCCGAGACCCAGTACTTC. Its translation: CASSQESGSPETQYF. The chain employs TRBV4-2 and TRBJ2-5; 8 bases align to TRBD2. The V gene end was trimmed by 0 bases and the J gene end by 5 bases; junction bases not matched to a gene: 5. In germline, CDR1 is LGHNA, CDR2 YNFKEQ. CDR3 size: 15 residues.

This chain connects TRBV19 to TRBJ2-7; TRBD1 is a possible D gene (8 bases). Looked up from germline, CDR1 is LNHDA and CDR2 is SQIVND (reference sequence). V shed 6 bases and J shed 3 bases, with 18 bases lying between them. The CDR3 totals 15 residues. The CDR3, as DNA: TGTGCCAGTAGCGCCGGGAGGACAGGGAGCTACGAGCAGTACTTC. As protein: CASSAGRTGSYEQYF.

The chain carries TRBV5-6 and TRBJ2-6; D remains unclear. Germline CDR1 and CDR2: SGHDT and YYEEEE. V was shortened by 4 bases and J by 0 bases, with 2 bases between the two germline ends. The length of the CDR3 is 13 residues. CDR3 sequence reads: CASSRSGANVLTF. Written as DNA, the CDR3 is TGTGCCAGCAGCCGCTCTGGGGCCAACGTCCTGACTTTC.

This rearrangement joins TRBV19 to TRBJ1-1, with D unresolved. The V end lost 8 bases, the J end lost 4 bases, and 14 bases lay between the germline ends. The CDR3 consists of 13 residues. The germline V gene has CDR1 LNHDA and CDR2 SQIVND (reference sequence). The CDR3 spells CASALSRGTEAFF. CDR3 nucleotide sequence: TGTGCCAGTGCCCTAAGCCGGGGCACTGAAGCTTTCTTT.

DNA of the CDR3: TGTGCCAGCAGTGATTCGATCCGGTCTGAAGCTTTCTTT. Translation gives CASSDSIRSEAFF. The V and J genes are TRBV6-1 and TRBJ1-1; D call uncertain. The CDR3 is 13 amino acids. Germline V gene sequence: CDR1 MNHNS, CDR2 SASEGT. The V end was cut by 3 bases, the J end by 6 bases, with 11 bases between.

The chain combines TRBV29-1 with TRBJ2-3; 9 bases are a match to TRBD2. After removal of 3 bases from V and 5 bases from J, the junction contained 6 bases not matched to a gene. Germline V gene data show CDR1 as SQVTM and CDR2 as ANQGSEA. The CDR3 is 14 amino acids. DNA of the CDR3: TGCAGCGTTGATATGGCGGGGGGGCGAGATACGCAGTATTTT. Residues: CSVDMAGGRDTQYF.

This clone was seen a few times. The chain uses TRBV19 and TRBJ1-2, with a weak D call TRBD1 (5 bases). V shed 3 bases and J shed 0 bases, with 11 bases lying between them. The CDR3 contains 15 residues. Germline assignment: CDR1 LNHDA and CDR2 SQIVND (reference sequence). CDR3 nucleotide sequence: TGTGCCAGTAGTATGCTGGCAGGGACTAACTATGGCTACACCTTC. Translation: CASSMLAGTNYGYTF.

The chain joins TRBV28 to TRBJ2-7; TRBD2 matches 7 bases. Losses at the gene ends were 3 bases for V and 1 base for J; bases not matched to a gene: 12. CDR3 size: 17 residues. Germline assignment: CDR1 MDHEN and CDR2 SYDVKM. The CDR3 here is CASSFSLAGVESYEQYF. The CDR3 DNA is TGTGCCAGCAGTTTTTCCTTGGCGGGAGTCGAATCCTACGAGCAGTACTTC.

The rearrangement uses TRBV28 and TRBJ2-2, with D possibly TRBD1 on 5 matching bases. V shed 2 bases and J shed 5 bases, with 9 bases lying between them. CDR3 length equals 14 residues. CDR1 and CDR2 from the germline V gene are MDHEN and SYDVKM. The CDR3 loop reads CASSLGRATGELFF. The CDR3 DNA reads TGTGCCAGCAGTTTAGGCAGGGCGACCGGGGAGCTGTTTTTT.

The chain employs TRBV2 and TRBJ2-7, with a tentative D call TRBD1 (6 bases). V was cut by 2 bases and J by 4 bases, with 12 bases left in between. CDR1 is SNHLY, CDR2 FYNNEI, per germline. The CDR3 runs to 14 residues. CDR3 sequence: CASSELGARYEQYF. Here the CDR3 DNA reads TGTGCCAGCAGTGAATTGGGGGCTCGGTACGAGCAGTACTTC.

The CDR3 loop reads CASSVGQGLNSPLHF. CDR3 in DNA: TGTGCCAGCAGCGTAGGACAGGGTCTTAATTCACCCCTCCACTTT. V and J are TRBV9 and TRBJ1-6; 7 bases match TRBD1. Germline CDR1 SGDLS, CDR2 YYNGEE. With V trimmed by 0 bases and J by 6 bases, 3 bases remained unmatched. This CDR3 region has 15 residues.

V is TRBV27 and J is TRBJ2-7; TRBD1 matches at 9 bases. Trimming took 4 bases from V and 3 from J; bases not matched to a gene: 4. CDR1 is MNHEY, CDR2 SMNVEV, per germline (reference sequence). The CDR3 length is 14 residues. The CDR3 DNA follows: TGTGCCAGCAGTTCAAGGACAGGGGTCTACGAGCAGTACTTC. This gives the protein CASSSRTGVYEQYF.

V usage is TRBV7-8 and J usage is TRBJ1-2; the D gene is possibly TRBD1 (5 bases). Trimming took 1 base from V and 3 from J, leaving 9 bases between them. This CDR3 contains 14 residues. Germline CDR1 reads SGHVS; CDR2 reads FQNEAQ. CDR3 in DNA: TGTGCCAGCAGCTTAGTGGGGGACTACTATGGCTACACCTTC. As protein: CASSLVGDYYGYTF. The whole variable domain, remainder taken from reference TRBV7-8 and TRBJ1-2, is GAGVSQSPRYKVAKRGQDVALRCDPISGHVSLFWYQQALGQGPEFLTYFQNEAQLDKSGLPSDRFFAERPEGSVSTLKIQRTQQEDSAVYLCASSLVGDYYGYTFGSGTRLTVV.

The V call is TRBV4-1, the J call TRBJ1-5, with TRBD1 identical over 8 bases. Germline V CDR1 and CDR2: MGHRA, YSYEKL. V gave up 2 bases and J gave up 4 bases; unmatched junction bases: 10. The CDR3 consists of 17 residues. CDR3 coding DNA: TGCGCCAGCAGCCAAACGGCAACAGGGGGATGGAATCAGCCCCAGCATTTT. Its protein product is CASSQTATGGWNQPQHF.

V and J are TRBV18 and TRBJ2-7; D is perhaps TRBD1 (5 bases). The CDR3 totals 14 residues. Per the germline V gene, CDR1 is KGHSH and CDR2 is LQKENI. V shed 5 bases and J shed 0 bases, with 11 bases lying between them. CDR3 sequence reads: CASSVNRHSYEQYF. The CDR3 DNA follows: TGTGCCAGCTCAGTTAACAGGCACTCCTACGAGCAGTACTTC.

The CDR3 is CASSLEAGVWNEQFF. CDR3 nucleotides: TGTGCCAGCAGCTTAGAAGCGGGGGTTTGGAATGAGCAGTTCTTC. The rearrangement joins TRBV7-2 to TRBJ2-1, with 8 positions matching TRBD2. V lost 1 base to trimming and J lost 7 bases; unmatched junction nucleotides: 6. CDR1 and CDR2 (germline): SGHTA, FQGNSA. This CDR3 is built from 15 residues.